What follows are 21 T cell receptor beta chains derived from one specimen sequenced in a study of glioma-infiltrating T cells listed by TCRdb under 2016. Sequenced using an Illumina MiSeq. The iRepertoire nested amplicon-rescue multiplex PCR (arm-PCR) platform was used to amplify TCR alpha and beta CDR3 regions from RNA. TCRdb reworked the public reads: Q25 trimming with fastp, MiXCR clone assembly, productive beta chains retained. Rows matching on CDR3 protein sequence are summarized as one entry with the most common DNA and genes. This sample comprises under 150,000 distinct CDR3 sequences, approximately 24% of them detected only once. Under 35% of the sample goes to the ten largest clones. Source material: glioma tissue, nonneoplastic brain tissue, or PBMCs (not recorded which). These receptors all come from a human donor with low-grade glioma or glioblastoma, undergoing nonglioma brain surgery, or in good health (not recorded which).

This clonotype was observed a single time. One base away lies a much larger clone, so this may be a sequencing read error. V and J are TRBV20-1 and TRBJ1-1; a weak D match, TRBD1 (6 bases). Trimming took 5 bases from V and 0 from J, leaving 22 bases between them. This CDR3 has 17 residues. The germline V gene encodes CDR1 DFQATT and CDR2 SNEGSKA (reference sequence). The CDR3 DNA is TGCAGTGCTCGACCTCCGAGGGGGAGCAACCTGAACACTGAAGCTTTCTTT. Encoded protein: CSARPPRGSNLNTEAFF.

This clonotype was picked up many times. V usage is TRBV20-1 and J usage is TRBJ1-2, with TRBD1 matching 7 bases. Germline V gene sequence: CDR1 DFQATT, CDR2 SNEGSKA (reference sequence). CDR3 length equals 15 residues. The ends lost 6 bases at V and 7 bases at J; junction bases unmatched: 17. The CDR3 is CSAPRGRQGVSGYTF. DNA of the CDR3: TGCAGTGCCCCTCGGGGAAGACAGGGTGTTTCTGGCTACACCTTC.

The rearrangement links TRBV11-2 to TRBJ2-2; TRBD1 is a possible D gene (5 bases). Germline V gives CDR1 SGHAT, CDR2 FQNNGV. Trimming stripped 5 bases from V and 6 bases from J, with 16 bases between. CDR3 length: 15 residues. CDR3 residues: CASSPGQGTPGELFF. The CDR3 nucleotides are TGTGCCAGCAGCCCAGGGCAGGGCACCCCCGGGGAGCTGTTTTTT.

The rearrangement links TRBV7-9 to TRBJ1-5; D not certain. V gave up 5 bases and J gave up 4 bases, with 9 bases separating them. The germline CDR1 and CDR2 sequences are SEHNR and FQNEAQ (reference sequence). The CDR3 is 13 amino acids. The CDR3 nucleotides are TGTGCCAGCAGCACCCAGTCTAATCAGCCCCAGCATTTT. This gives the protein CASSTQSNQPQHF.

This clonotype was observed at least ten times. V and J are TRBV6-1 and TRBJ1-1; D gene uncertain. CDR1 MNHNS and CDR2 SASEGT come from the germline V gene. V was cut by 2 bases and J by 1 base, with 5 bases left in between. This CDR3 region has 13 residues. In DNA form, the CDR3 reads TGTGCCAGCAGTGAAACACGGAACACTGAAGCTTTCTTT. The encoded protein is CASSETRNTEAFF.

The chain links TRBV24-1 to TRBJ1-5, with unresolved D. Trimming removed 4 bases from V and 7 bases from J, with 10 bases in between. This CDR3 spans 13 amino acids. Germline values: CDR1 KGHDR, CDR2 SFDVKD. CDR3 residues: CATSDRMEQPQHF. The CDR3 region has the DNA TGTGCCACCAGTGACCGAATGGAACAGCCCCAGCATTTT.

CDR3 bases: TGCGCCAGCCAGCAGGGGTCCTACAATGAGCAGTTCTTC. Protein product: CASQQGSYNEQFF. The chain combines TRBV5-1 with TRBJ2-1; TRBD1 is a possible D gene (6 bases). The CDR3 extends over 13 amino acids. Germline CDR1 SGHRS, CDR2 YFSETQ. V was cut by 7 bases and J by 1 base, with 9 bases left in between.

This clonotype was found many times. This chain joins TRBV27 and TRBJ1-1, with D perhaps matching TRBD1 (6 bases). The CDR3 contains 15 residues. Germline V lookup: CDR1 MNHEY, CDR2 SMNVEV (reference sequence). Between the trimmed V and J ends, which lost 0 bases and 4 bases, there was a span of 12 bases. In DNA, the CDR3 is TGTGCCAGCAGTTTATCGGCGAGGGGGGGCACTGAAGCTTTCTTT. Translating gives CASSLSARGGTEAFF.

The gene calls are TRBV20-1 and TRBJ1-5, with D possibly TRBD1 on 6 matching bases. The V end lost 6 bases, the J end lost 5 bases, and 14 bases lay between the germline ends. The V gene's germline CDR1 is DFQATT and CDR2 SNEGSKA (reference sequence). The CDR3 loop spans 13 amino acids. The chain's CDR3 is CSAVGQIDQPQHF. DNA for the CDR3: TGCAGTGCCGTAGGACAGATCGATCAGCCCCAGCATTTT.

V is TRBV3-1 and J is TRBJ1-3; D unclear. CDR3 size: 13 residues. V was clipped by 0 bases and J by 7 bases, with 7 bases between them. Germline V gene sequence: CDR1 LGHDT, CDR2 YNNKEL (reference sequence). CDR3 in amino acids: CASSQDPVNTIYF. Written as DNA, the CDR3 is TGTGCCAGCAGCCAAGACCCCGTCAACACCATATATTTT.

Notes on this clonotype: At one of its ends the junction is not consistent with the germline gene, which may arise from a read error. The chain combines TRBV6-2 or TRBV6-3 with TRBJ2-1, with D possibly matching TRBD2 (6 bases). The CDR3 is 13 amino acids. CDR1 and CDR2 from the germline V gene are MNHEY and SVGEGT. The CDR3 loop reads CASSWGDYNEQFF. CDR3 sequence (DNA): TGTGCCAGTAGTTGGGGGGACTACAATGAGCAGTTCTTC.

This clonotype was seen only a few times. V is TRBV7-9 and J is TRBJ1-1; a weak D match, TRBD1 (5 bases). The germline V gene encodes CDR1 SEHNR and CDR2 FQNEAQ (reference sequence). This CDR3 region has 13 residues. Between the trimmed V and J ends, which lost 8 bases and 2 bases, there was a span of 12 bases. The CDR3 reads CASDEGTNTEAFF. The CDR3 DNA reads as TGTGCCAGCGACGAAGGGACCAACACTGAAGCTTTCTTT.

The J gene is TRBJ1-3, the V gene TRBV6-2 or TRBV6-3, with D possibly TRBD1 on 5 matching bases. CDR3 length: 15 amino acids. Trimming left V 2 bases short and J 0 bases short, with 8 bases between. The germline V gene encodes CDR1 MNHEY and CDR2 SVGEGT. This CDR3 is CASSYGGSSGNTIYF. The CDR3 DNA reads TGTGCCAGCAGTTACGGGGGAAGCTCTGGAAACACCATATATTTT.

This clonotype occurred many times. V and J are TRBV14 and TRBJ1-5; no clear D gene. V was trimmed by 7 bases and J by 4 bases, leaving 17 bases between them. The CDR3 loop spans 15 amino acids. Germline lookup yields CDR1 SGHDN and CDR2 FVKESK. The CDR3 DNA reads TGTGCCAGCACCCGAGGGTATCCACAGAATCAGCCCCAGCATTTT. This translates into CASTRGYPQNQPQHF.

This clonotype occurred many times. CDR3 DNA: TGCAGTGCTAGAGTCCCAGGGGCTACTGGAAACACCATATATTTT. The encoded protein is CSARVPGATGNTIYF. The gene calls are TRBV20-1 and TRBJ1-3; D might be TRBD1 (6 bases). The CDR3 totals 15 residues. Trimming took 1 base from V and 2 from J, leaving 12 bases between them. Germline V gene lookup returns CDR1 DFQATT and CDR2 SNEGSKA (reference sequence).

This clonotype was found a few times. The DNA for the CDR3 is TGTGCCAGCTCACCCAGTCGGGGGGGCCGGGACACAGATACGCAGTATTTT. Translating it yields CASSPSRGGRDTDTQYF. The V gene is TRBV18, the J gene TRBJ2-3; 8 positions agree with TRBD2. Germline CDR1 reads KGHSH; CDR2 reads LQKENI. The CDR3 covers 17 residues. The V and J ends lost 3 bases and 2 bases, in that order; junction bases with no gene match: 10.

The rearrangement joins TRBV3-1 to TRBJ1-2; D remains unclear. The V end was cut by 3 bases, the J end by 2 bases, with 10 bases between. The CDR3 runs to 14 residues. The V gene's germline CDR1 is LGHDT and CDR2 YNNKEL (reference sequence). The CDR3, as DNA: TGTGCCAGCAGCCAGGCCGGGCAGAACTATGGCTACACCTTC. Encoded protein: CASSQAGQNYGYTF.

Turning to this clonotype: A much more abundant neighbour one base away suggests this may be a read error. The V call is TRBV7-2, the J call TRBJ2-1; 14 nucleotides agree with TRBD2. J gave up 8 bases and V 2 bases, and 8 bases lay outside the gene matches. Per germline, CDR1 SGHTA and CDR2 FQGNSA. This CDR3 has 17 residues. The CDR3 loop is CASSLIGTSGGVYEQFF. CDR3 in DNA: TGTGCCAGCAGCTTAATTGGGACTAGCGGGGGAGTTTATGAGCAGTTCTTC.

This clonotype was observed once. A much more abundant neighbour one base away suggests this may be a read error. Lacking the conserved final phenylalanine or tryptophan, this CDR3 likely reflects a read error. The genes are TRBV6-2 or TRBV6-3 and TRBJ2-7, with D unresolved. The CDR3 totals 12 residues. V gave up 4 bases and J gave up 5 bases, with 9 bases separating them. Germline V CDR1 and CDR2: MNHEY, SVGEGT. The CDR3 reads CASSSCRHEQYA. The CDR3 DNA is TGTGCCAGCAGTTCATGTCGACACGAGCAGTACGCC.

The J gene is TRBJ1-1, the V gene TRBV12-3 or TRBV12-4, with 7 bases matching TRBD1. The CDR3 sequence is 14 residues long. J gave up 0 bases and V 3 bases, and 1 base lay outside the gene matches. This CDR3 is CASSFGTVNTEAFF. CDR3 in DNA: TGTGCCAGCAGTTTCGGGACAGTGAACACTGAAGCTTTCTTT.

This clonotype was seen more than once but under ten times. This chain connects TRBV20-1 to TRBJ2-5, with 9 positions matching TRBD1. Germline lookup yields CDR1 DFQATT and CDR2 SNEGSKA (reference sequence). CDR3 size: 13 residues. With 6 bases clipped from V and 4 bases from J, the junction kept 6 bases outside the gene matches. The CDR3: CSAPGTGLETQYF. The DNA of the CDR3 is TGCAGTGCCCCCGGGACAGGGCTAGAGACCCAGTACTTC.